These T cell receptor beta chains were read from a single sample in a study of shared clonotypes between healthy human individuals. Repertoires were generated with immunoSEQ multiplex PCR, while TCRdb's copy carries only in-frame clones and drops some. The table records 650,000 to 800,000 clones, about two thirds of them present only once. The sample consisted of memory CD4+ T cells sorted from blood. The source of these receptors is a woman aged 25-40 years in good health. The CDR3 runs from the conserved cysteine through the conserved F or W. D genes are given only for firm matches. Rows may omit the clone size; those that give it use once, few, many or a size class.

>.|TRBV7-8|.|TRBJ2-2
TGTGCCAGCAGCAAAACCACCGGGGAGCTGTTTTTT
CASSKTTGELFF
>TRBD1|TRBV18|.|TRBJ2-7
TGTGCCAGCTCACCACCGACAGGGGGCGAAGGCGAGCAGTACTTC
CASSPPTGGEGEQYF
>TRBD2|TRBV6-1|.|TRBJ2-7
TGTGCCAGCAGCAAATCGGGGGGTTACGAGCAGTACTTC
CASSKSGGYEQYF
>.|TRBV18|.|TRBJ1-1
TGTGCCAGCTCACCGGGGAATATGGGCGGGTCTGAAGCTTTCTTT
CASSPGNMGGSEAFF
>.|TRBV5-1|.|TRBJ2-3
TGCGCCAGCAGCTTGGAAGTCTCCGGGAAGAAGACGCAGTATTTT
CASSLEVSGKKTQYF
>.|TRBV4-2|.|TRBJ1-2
TGTGCCAGCAGCTTGGAGGTCGGTCCCTATGGCTACACCTTC
CASSLEVGPYGYTF
>.|TRBV14|.|TRBJ2-7
TGTGCCAGCAGCCCAAGAGAAAGAGCTAGTGACTACGAGCAGTACTTC
CASSPRERASDYEQYF
>TRBD1|TRBV5-1|once|TRBJ2-5
TGCGCCAGCAAGTTAACAGGGGTTTTGGAGACCCAGTACTTC
CASKLTGVLETQYF
>.|TRBV19|few|TRBJ1-4
TGTGCCAGTAGTATAGCTACCAGTTACGGTGAAAAACTGTTTTTT
CASSIATSYGEKLFF
>.|TRBV27|.|TRBJ2-3
TGTGCCAGCAGTCCCCTCGTCGGGAGCAGGTTAAGCCCAGATACGCAGTATTTT
CASSPLVGSRLSPDTQYF
>.|TRBV7-2|.|TRBJ1-1
TGTGCCAGCAGCCCGCGGGGGGGCGTCACTGAAGCTTTCTTT
CASSPRGGVTEAFF
>.|TRBV5-1|.|TRBJ2-5
TGCGCCAGCAGCTTGGGCGCACCAGGGACCCAGTACTTC
CASSLGAPGTQYF
>TRBD1|TRBV2|.|TRBJ1-4
TGTGCCAGCAGTCTCCGGGACAGGGGGATGCATGGTGAAAAACTGTTTTTT
CASSLRDRGMHGEKLFF
>.|TRBV5-1|once|TRBJ2-5
TGCGCCAGCAGCTGGGGCGCGGCCCTGTACCAAGAGACCCAGTACTTC
CASSWGAALYQETQYF
>TRBD2|TRBV18|many|TRBJ2-5
TGTGCCAGCTCCCCTGGAAGGACAGAGTCGGGACTAGCACAAGAGACCCAGTACTTC
CASSPGRTESGLAQETQYF
>.|TRBV4-2|.|TRBJ2-7
TGTGCCAGCAGCCAAGGATTGAGAAGTATCGCCTACGAGCAGTACTTC
CASSQGLRSIAYEQYF
>.|TRBV6-4|.|TRBJ2-1
TGTGCCAGCAGCCAAGGACCCAACAATGAGCAGTTCTTC
CASSQGPNNEQFF
>TRBD2|TRBV29-1|.|TRBJ2-1
TGCAGCGTTGAGCTGAATAGCGGGACTTACAATGAGCAGTTCTTC
CSVELNSGTYNEQFF
>TRBD1|TRBV5-1|few|TRBJ1-4
TGCGCCAGCAGCTCCATCACCGGGACAGGAAATGAAAAACTGTTTTTT
CASSSITGTGNEKLFF
>.|TRBV5-1|.|TRBJ2-3
TGCGCCAGCAGCCTGAAGGGAGATACGCAGTATTTT
CASSLKGDTQYF
>TRBD2|TRBV11-2|once|TRBJ2-7
TGTGCCAGCAGCTTAGGGGACTGGACTAGCGGGCCCGCATACGAGCAGTACTTC
CASSLGDWTSGPAYEQYF
>TRBD1|TRBV10-3|.|TRBJ1-1
TGTGCCATCAGTGGGGGACAGTTGAACACTGAAGCTTTCTTT
CAISGGQLNTEAFF
>.|TRBV12-5|.|TRBJ1-1
TGTGCTAGTGGTTTGGTGCGTGAGGAAGCTTTCTTT
CASGLVREEAFF
>.|TRBV4-2|.|TRBJ2-3
TGTGCCAGCAGCGGAGGGATTTTGGGCACAGATACGCAGTATTTT
CASSGGILGTDTQYF
>.|TRBV5-6|.|TRBJ2-1
TGTGCCAGCGGAGGGGTGGGTACGGGCAATGAGCAGTTCTTC
CASGGVGTGNEQFF
>.|TRBV18|once|TRBJ2-7
TGTGCCAGCTCACCGGCAGCTGATTCCTACGAGCAGTACTTC
CASSPAADSYEQYF
>.|TRBV18|.|TRBJ2-7
TGTGCCAGCTCGCACGGTTCCGAGCAGTACTTC
CASSHGSEQYF
>.|TRBV2|.|TRBJ2-7
TGTGCCAGCAGGGGGCCCTGGGAGGTCTCCTACGAGCAGTACTTC
CASRGPWEVSYEQYF
>.|TRBV19|.|TRBJ1-1
TGTGCCAGTAGTCCCCGGAGGGGAAACACTGAAGCTTTCTTT
CASSPRRGNTEAFF
>TRBD2|TRBV19|.|TRBJ2-5
TGTGCCAGTAGTCCCGGAGGCGGGGGGACCCAGTACTTC
CASSPGGGGTQYF
>TRBD2|TRBV28|.|TRBJ2-7
TGTGCCAGCTCGAGCGGGATCTACGAGCAGTACTTC
CASSSGIYEQYF
>TRBD2|TRBV7-2|.|TRBJ2-5
TGTGCCAGCACCCCACCGACTCTGCTAGCGGGAGTACGAGAGACCCAGTACTTC
CASTPPTLLAGVRETQYF
>TRBD1|TRBV5-1|.|TRBJ2-1
TGCGCCAGCAGCTTGGGGGACAGGGATGGCAATGAGCAGTTCTTC
CASSLGDRDGNEQFF
>TRBD1|TRBV20-1|.|TRBJ2-4
TGCAGTGCTAGTGACGGGACAGGGCAGTACTTC
CSASDGTGQYF
>TRBD2|TRBV10-3|.|TRBJ2-6
TGTGCCATCAGTGAGTCCCCTAGCGGGACTAGTGGGGCCAACGTCCTGACTTTC
CAISESPSGTSGANVLTF
>TRBD2|TRBV28|.|TRBJ2-5
TGTGCCAGCAGTACCACGGGGGGGGCCCCGGGACAAGAGACCCAGTACTTC
CASSTTGGAPGQETQYF
>.|TRBV7-2|.|TRBJ1-2
TGTGCCAGCAGCGCCCCCCAGAGGGTCTATGGCTACACCTTC
CASSAPQRVYGYTF
>TRBD2|TRBV5-1|few|TRBJ2-3
TGCGCCAGCAGCTTGGGTAGCGGGAGGGCGACAGATACGCAGTATTTT
CASSLGSGRATDTQYF
>TRBD1|TRBV7-9|.|TRBJ2-2
TGTGCCAGCAGACGGAAACAGGGGGCGAACACCGGGGAGCTGTTTTTT
CASRRKQGANTGELFF
>TRBD2|TRBV7-8|few|TRBJ2-7
TGTGCCAGCAGCCCTTTCGGGACTAACTCCTACGAGCAGTACTTC
CASSPFGTNSYEQYF
>TRBD1|TRBV6-5|once|TRBJ2-1
TGTGCCAGCTCGCGACAGGGGGGAACCTACAATGAGCAGTTCTTC
CASSRQGGTYNEQFF
>.|TRBV7-6|.|TRBJ1-5
TGTGCCAGCAGCCGCGGAGGGGGAATGGATCAGCCCCAGCATTTT
CASSRGGGMDQPQHF
>TRBD2|TRBV7-2|.|TRBJ2-7
TGTGCCAGCAGGAGGGGACTAGATTCCTACGAGCAGTACTTC
CASRRGLDSYEQYF
>.|TRBV5-3|.|TRBJ1-2
TGTGCCTGGCGAGGGCCATACTATGGCTACACCTTC
CAWRGPYYGYTF
>TRBD1|TRBV30|.|TRBJ1-3
TGTGCCTGGATTAGGAGAGGGGGCTCGGGAAACACCATATATTTT
CAWIRRGGSGNTIYF
>.|TRBV5-4|.|TRBJ2-2
TGTGCCAGCAGCTTGTTCGGGCTGTCGGTCACCGGGGAGCTGTTTTTT
CASSLFGLSVTGELFF
>TRBD1|TRBV6-1|once|TRBJ1-5
TGTGCCAGCAGGCCGGGACAGGGGCCTCAGCCCCAGCATTTT
CASRPGQGPQPQHF
>TRBD1|TRBV14|.|TRBJ2-7
TGTGCCAGCAGCCTTGGGACAGACCCCTACGAGCAGTACTTC
CASSLGTDPYEQYF
>TRBD2|TRBV4-2|few|TRBJ2-1
TGTGCCAGCAGCCCATCCGGGACTAGCGGGAGTGAAGAGCAGTTCTTC
CASSPSGTSGSEEQFF
>TRBD1|TRBV29-1|.|TRBJ2-6
TGCAGCGTGCTTGATCGGGACAGGGGGCCCTCTGGGGCCAACGTCCTGACTTTC
CSVLDRDRGPSGANVLTF
>TRBD1|TRBV9|once|TRBJ2-7
TGTGCCAGCAGCCCGGGACAGCGGACCTCCTACGAGCAGTACTTC
CASSPGQRTSYEQYF
>.|TRBV5-8|once|TRBJ2-1
TGTGCCAGCAGCACGGGTACCCCTAATGAGCAGTTCTTC
CASSTGTPNEQFF
>TRBD2|TRBV4-1|once|TRBJ2-2
TGCGCCAGCAGCCACATAGCGGGAACGGACACCGGGGAGCTGTTTTTT
CASSHIAGTDTGELFF
>.|TRBV5-1|.|TRBJ1-2
TGCGCCAGCAGCCCGCATGAGGGACCCACCTATGGCTACACCTTC
CASSPHEGPTYGYTF
>.|TRBV5-4|few|TRBJ2-7
TGTGCCAGCAGCGGGGGTTTGGTGGGAACCTACGAGCAGTACTTC
CASSGGLVGTYEQYF